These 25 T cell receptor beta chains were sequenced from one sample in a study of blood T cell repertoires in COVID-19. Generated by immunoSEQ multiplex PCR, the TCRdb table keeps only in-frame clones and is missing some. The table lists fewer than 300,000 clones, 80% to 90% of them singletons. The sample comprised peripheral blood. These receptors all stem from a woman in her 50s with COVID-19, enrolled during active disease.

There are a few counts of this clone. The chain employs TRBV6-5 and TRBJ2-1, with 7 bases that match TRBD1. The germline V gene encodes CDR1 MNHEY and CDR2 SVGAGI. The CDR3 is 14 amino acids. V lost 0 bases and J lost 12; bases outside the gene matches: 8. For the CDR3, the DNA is TGTGCCAGCAGTTACTCGGGACAGTCATCACCGCAGTTCTTC. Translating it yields CASSYSGQSSPQFF.

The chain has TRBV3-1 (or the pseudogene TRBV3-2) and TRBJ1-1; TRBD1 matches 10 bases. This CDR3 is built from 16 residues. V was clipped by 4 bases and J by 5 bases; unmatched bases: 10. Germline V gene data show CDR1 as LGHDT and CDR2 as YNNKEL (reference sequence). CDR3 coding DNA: TGTGCCAGCAGCCCCTCGGGACAGGGGTTTGGGACTGAAGCTTTCTTT. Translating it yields CASSPSGQGFGTEAFF.

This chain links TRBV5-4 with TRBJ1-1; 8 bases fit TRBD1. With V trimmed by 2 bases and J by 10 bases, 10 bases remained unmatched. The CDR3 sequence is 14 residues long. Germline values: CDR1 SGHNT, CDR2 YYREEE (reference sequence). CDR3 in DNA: TGTGCCAGCAGCTTCTCTGGACAGGGTAGCAGAGCTTTCTTT. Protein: CASSFSGQGSRAFF.

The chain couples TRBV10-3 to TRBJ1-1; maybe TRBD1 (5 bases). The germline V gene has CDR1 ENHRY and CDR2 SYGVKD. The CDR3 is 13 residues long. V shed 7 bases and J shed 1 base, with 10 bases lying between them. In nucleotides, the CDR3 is TGTGCCATCACCCCAACAGGGAACACTGAAGCTTTCTTT. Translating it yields CAITPTGNTEAFF.

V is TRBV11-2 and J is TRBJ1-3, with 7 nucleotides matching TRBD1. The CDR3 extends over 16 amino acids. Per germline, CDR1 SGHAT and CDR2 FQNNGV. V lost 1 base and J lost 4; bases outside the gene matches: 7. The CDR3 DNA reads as TGTGCCAGCAGCTTAGCTTCGACAGGGCAAGGAAACACCATATATTTT. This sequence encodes CASSLASTGQGNTIYF.

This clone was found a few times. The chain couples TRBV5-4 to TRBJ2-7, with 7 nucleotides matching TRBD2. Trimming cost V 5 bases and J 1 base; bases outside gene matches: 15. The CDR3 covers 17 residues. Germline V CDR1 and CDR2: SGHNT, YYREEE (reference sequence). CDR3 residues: CASSPGLSGISSYEQYF. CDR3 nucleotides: TGTGCCAGCAGTCCCGGACTAAGCGGGATAAGTTCCTACGAGCAGTACTTC.

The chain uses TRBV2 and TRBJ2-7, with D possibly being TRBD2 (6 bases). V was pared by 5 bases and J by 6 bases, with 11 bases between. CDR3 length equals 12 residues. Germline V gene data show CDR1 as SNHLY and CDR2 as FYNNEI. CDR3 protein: CASSRTNVEQYF. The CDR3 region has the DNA TGTGCCAGCAGTAGGACTAACGTCGAGCAGTACTTC.

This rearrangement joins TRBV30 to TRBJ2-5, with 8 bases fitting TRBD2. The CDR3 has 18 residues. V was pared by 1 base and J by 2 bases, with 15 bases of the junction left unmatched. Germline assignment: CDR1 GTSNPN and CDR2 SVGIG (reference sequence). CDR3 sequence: CAWSGRTQWTSSQETQYF. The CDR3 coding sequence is TGTGCCTGGAGTGGAAGAACACAATGGACTAGCTCTCAAGAGACCCAGTACTTC.

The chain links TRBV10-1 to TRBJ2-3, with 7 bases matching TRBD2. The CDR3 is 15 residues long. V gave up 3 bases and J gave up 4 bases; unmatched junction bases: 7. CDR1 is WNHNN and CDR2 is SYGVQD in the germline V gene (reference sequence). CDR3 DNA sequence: TGCGCCAGCAGTGACATTAAGGGAGGGGCAGATACGCAGTATTTT. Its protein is CASSDIKGGADTQYF.

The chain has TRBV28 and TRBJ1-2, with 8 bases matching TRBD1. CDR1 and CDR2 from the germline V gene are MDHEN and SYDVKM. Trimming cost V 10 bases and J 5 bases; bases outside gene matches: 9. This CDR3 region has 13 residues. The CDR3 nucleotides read TGTGCCATTAAACAGGGGGAAACTTATGGCTACACCTTC. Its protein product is CAIKQGETYGYTF.

The CDR3 loop reads CASTRSGSGTGELFF. In DNA, the CDR3 is TGTGCCAGCACTCGTAGCGGGAGTGGGACCGGGGAGCTGTTTTTT. The chain carries TRBV27 and TRBJ2-2, with 9 positions matching TRBD2. Trimming took 7 bases from V and 5 from J; bases not matched to a gene: 8. The CDR3 extends over 15 amino acids. Germline V gene lookup returns CDR1 MNHEY and CDR2 SMNVEV (reference sequence).

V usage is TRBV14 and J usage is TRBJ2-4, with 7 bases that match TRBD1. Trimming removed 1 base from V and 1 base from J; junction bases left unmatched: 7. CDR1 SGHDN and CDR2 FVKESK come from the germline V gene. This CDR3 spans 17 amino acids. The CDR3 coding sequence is TGTGCCAGCAGCCAAGTAGCTCCGGGACAGGCCAAAAACATTCAGTACTTC. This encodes CASSQVAPGQAKNIQYF.

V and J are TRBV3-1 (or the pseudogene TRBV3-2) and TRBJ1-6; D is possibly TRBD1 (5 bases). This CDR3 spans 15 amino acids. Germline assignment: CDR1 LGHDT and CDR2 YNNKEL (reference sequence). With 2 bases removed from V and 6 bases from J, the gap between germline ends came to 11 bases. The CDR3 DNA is TGTGCCAGCAGCCAACTGACAGTAGTTAATTCACCCCTCCACTTT. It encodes CASSQLTVVNSPLHF.

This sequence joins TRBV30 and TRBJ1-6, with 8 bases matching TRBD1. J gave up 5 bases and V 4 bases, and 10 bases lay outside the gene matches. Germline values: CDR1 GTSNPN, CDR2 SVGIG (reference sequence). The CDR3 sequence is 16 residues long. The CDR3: CAWKLRGRVDNSPLHF. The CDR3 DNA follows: TGTGCCTGGAAACTCAGGGGGCGCGTGGATAATTCACCCCTCCACTTT.

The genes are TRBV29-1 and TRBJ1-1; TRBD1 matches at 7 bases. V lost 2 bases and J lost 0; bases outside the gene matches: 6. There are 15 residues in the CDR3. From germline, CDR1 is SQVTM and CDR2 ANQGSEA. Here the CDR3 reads CSVEPGTAMNTEAFF. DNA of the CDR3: TGCAGCGTTGAACCCGGGACAGCAATGAACACTGAAGCTTTCTTT.

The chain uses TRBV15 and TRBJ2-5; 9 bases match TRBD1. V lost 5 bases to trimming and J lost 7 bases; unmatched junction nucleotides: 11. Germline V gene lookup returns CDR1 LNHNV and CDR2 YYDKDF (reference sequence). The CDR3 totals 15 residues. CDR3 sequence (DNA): TGTGCCACCAGCGGACCAACAGGGGGCTGGGGGACCCAGTACTTC. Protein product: CATSGPTGGWGTQYF.

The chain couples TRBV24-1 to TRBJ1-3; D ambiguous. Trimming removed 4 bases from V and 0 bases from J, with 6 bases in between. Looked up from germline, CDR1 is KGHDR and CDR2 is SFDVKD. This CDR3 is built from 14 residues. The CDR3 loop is CATSDPYSGNTIYF. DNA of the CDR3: TGTGCCACCAGTGACCCGTACTCTGGAAACACCATATATTTT.

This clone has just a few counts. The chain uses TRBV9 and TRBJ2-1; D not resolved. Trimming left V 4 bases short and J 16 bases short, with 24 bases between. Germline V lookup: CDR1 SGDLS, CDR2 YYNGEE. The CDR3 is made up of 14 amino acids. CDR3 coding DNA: TGTGCCAGCAGCCCCCCACCCCCGCGTGTGGTAGAATTCTTC. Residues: CASSPPPPRVVEFF.

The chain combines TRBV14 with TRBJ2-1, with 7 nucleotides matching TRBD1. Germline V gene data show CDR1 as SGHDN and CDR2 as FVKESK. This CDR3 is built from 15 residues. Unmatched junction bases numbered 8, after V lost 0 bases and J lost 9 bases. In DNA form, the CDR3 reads TGTGCCAGCAGCCAAGAGGGACAGTTGGTCCGTGAGCAGTTCTTC. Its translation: CASSQEGQLVREQFF.

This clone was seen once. CDR3 bases: TGTGCCAGTAGTATGGGTCGCGACAGGGGGCTGACTCAGCCCCAGCATTTT. It specifies CASSMGRDRGLTQPQHF. The chain links TRBV19 to TRBJ1-5; 10 bases agree with TRBD1. Looked up from germline, CDR1 is LNHDA and CDR2 is SQIVND (reference sequence). The V and J ends lost 3 bases and 6 bases, in that order; junction bases with no gene match: 11. There are 17 residues in the CDR3.

The DNA of the CDR3 is TGTGCCAGCAGCTTAGGCAGCGGAGTCACCTACGAGCAGTACTTC. Translated, it gives CASSLGSGVTYEQYF. J is TRBJ2-7 and V is TRBV7-2; D might be TRBD2 (5 bases). Trimming stripped 1 base from V and 2 bases from J, with 12 bases between. The CDR3 sequence is 15 residues long. Germline V CDR1 and CDR2: SGHTA, FQGNSA.

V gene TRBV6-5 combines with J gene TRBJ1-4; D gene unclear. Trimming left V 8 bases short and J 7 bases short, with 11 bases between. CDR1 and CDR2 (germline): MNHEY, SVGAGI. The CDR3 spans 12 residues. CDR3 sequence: CASARSSEKLFF. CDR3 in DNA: TGTGCCAGCGCTCGCTCGAGTGAAAAACTGTTTTTT.

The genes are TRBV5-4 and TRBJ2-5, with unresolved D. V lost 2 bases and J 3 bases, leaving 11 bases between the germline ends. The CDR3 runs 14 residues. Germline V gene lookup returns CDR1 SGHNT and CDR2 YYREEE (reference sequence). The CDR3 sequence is CASSFSRRKETQYF. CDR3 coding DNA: TGTGCCAGCAGCTTTAGCCGCAGAAAAGAGACCCAGTACTTC.

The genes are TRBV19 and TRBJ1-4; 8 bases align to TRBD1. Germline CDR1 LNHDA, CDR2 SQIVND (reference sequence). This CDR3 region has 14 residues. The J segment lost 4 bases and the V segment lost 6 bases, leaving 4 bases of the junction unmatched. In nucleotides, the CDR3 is TGTGCCAGTAGACAAGGACAGGGTAATGAAAAACTGTTTTTT. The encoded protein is CASRQGQGNEKLFF.

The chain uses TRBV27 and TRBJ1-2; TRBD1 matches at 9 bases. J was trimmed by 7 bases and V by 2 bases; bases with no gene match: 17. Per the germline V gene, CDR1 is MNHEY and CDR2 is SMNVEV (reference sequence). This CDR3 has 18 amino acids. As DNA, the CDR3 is TGTGCCAGCAGTTTAAGTGGGCGTCGGGGACAGGGTTCTCGTGGCTACACCTTC. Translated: CASSLSGRRGQGSRGYTF.